This TCR beta chain was captured in a study of regulatory T cells in long-lasting Graves disease. This clonotype has ten or more counts. CDR3 length equals 14 residues. CDR1 is MDHEN and CDR2 is SYDVKM in the germline V gene. The junction had 1 base not matched to a gene; V was cut back by 4 bases and J by 2 bases. This sample's time point: persistent/refractory GD, antithyroid drugs over 5 years with positive TRAb. The TCR library was made from RNA extracted from PBMCs. Tubes containing EDTA received roughly 8.8 milliliters of drawn peripheral blood. Libraries of TCR beta came from iRepertoire HTBI primers plus Arm-PCR of CDR3 regions. TCRdb re-derived calls from the multiplex PCR reads in MiXCR, one entry per CDR3 protein. Of 450,000 or so distinct CDR3 sequences listed, about 20% were seen once; the top ten hold approximately 8%.

V and J are TRBV28 and TRBJ1-4, with 7 bases aligning to TRBD1. The source material was peripheral blood mononuclear cells (PBMCs), sampled when the disease was refractory, from a patient treated with antithyroid drugs. This TCR was sampled from a female donor with Graves disease. The CDR3 DNA reads TGTGCCAGCAGTTCACAGGGGACTAATGAAAAACTGTTTTTT. It encodes CASSSQGTNEKLFF.